The 24 T cell receptor beta chains listed next were all sequenced from one sample in a study of regulatory dendritic cells for organ transplantation. Here immunoSEQ multiplex PCR was the method, and the copy in TCRdb shows in-frame clones only, minus some. Among over 10,000 clones listed, roughly nine tenths were seen once. Sorted subsets were CFSE-labeled and cultured roughly five days with allogeneic dendritic cells. Their target antigens are unknown. Sequenced sample: naive CD8+ T cells from blood cultured with regulatory dendritic cells. Subset here: CD45RA+ naive T cells. All receptors derive from a human donor in good health.

CDR3 in amino acids: CASSAHSSGTYNEQFF. In DNA, the CDR3 is TGTGCCAGCAGCGCCCATAGCTCCGGGACCTACAATGAGCAGTTCTTC. J is TRBJ2-1 and V is TRBV9; D is perhaps TRBD2 (5 bases). The CDR3 consists of 16 residues. The germline CDR1 and CDR2 sequences are SGDLS and YYNGEE. Trimming removed 3 bases from V and 2 bases from J, with 15 bases in between.

V and J are TRBV9 and TRBJ2-3; D may be TRBD2 (6 bases). The V gene lost 0 bases and the J gene lost 3 bases, with 11 bases spanning the gap. Germline CDR1 is SGDLS and CDR2 is YYNGEE. CDR3 size: 15 residues. This chain's CDR3 is CASSVDASETDTQYF. In DNA form, the CDR3 reads TGTGCCAGCAGCGTAGATGCTAGCGAGACAGATACGCAGTATTTT.

The chain joins TRBV19 to TRBJ1-1; D is unresolved. Trimming removed 6 bases from V and 4 bases from J, with 15 bases in between. Germline V gene data show CDR1 as LNHDA and CDR2 as SQIVND (reference sequence). This CDR3 is 14 amino acids long. CDR3: CASSARHGLTEAFF. DNA for the CDR3: TGTGCCAGTAGCGCTCGCCACGGCCTCACTGAAGCTTTCTTT.

The V gene is TRBV30, the J gene TRBJ1-2; unclear D gene. Trimming stripped 5 bases from V and 8 bases from J, with 21 bases between. Germline CDR1 and CDR2: GTSNPN and SVGIG (reference sequence). The CDR3 sequence is 14 residues long. This CDR3 is CAWWEGPTIWGYTF. CDR3 nucleotide sequence: TGTGCCTGGTGGGAGGGCCCAACCATATGGGGCTACACCTTC.

The gene calls are TRBV7-8 and TRBJ2-7, with D tentatively TRBD2 (6 bases). V was cut by 4 bases and J by 5 bases, with 15 bases left in between. Germline V gene sequence: CDR1 SGHVS, CDR2 FQNEAQ. This CDR3 contains 14 residues. The CDR3 DNA sequence: TGTGCCAGCAGCTCACAGGCGGGGTTCGACGAGCAGTACTTC. Encoded protein: CASSSQAGFDEQYF.

The chain links TRBV5-1 to TRBJ2-3, with a weak D call TRBD2 (7 bases). Germline-derived CDR1 and CDR2 are SGHRS and YFSETQ. V shed 0 bases and J shed 4 bases, with 12 bases lying between them. CDR3 size: 15 residues. DNA of the CDR3: TGCGCCAGCAGCTTGGCGGGGGGCACATCAGATACGCAGTATTTT. Encoded protein: CASSLAGGTSDTQYF.

The chain couples TRBV7-9 to TRBJ2-5; TRBD1 agrees at 7 bases. This CDR3 region has 11 residues. V gave up 4 bases and J gave up 9 bases; unmatched junction bases: 2. Per the germline V gene, CDR1 is SEHNR and CDR2 is FQNEAQ (reference sequence). This CDR3 reads CASSSRGSQYF. The CDR3 coding sequence is TGTGCCAGCAGCTCCAGGGGGTCCCAGTACTTC.

The chain combines TRBV27 with TRBJ2-5, with D tentatively TRBD1 or TRBD2 (5 bases each). CDR3 length: 18 amino acids. V was trimmed by 6 bases and J by 0 bases, leaving 23 bases between them. Germline lookup yields CDR1 MNHEY and CDR2 SMNVEV (reference sequence). The CDR3 region is CASRTTWDLTGDQETQYF. In DNA form, the CDR3 reads TGTGCCAGCAGAACCACATGGGACCTCACCGGGGACCAAGAGACCCAGTACTTC.

The chain carries TRBV30 and TRBJ1-5, with 7 bases identical to TRBD1. Germline CDR1 is GTSNPN and CDR2 is SVGIG (reference sequence). The V and J ends lost 3 bases and 7 bases, in that order; junction bases with no gene match: 9. CDR3 length equals 14 residues. CDR3 amino acids: CAWSETGKGQPQHF. The DNA for the CDR3 is TGTGCCTGGAGCGAGACAGGGAAAGGCCAGCCCCAGCATTTT.

V gene TRBV27 combines with J gene TRBJ1-1; 8 nucleotides align to TRBD1. Germline V gene lookup returns CDR1 MNHEY and CDR2 SMNVEV (reference sequence). Unmatched junction bases numbered 5, after V lost 3 bases and J lost 8 bases. This CDR3 comprises 13 residues. The CDR3 is CASSFHGQGEAFF. CDR3 nucleotides: TGTGCCAGCAGTTTCCATGGACAGGGCGAAGCTTTCTTT.

The chain is built from TRBV19 and TRBJ2-7; no firm D call. Germline CDR1 LNHDA, CDR2 SQIVND (reference sequence). The CDR3 extends over 12 amino acids. Trimming pared 7 bases from V and 0 bases from J, leaving 7 bases between. Written as DNA, the CDR3 is TGTGCCAGTACGAGCAGCTCCTACGAGCAGTACTTC. Translated, it gives CASTSSSYEQYF.

Here the CDR3 reads CASSGDSEAFF. DNA for the CDR3: TGTGCCAGCAGTGGGGACAGTGAAGCTTTCTTT. The chain employs TRBV25-1 and TRBJ1-1; TRBD1 matches at 7 bases. The germline V gene has CDR1 MGHDK and CDR2 SYGVNS. The J segment lost 7 bases and the V segment lost 4 bases, leaving 0 bases of the junction unmatched. CDR3 length equals 11 residues.

The V call is TRBV29-1, the J call TRBJ2-2, with 7 bases matching TRBD2. Germline CDR1 reads SQVTM; CDR2 reads ANQGSEA. The CDR3 consists of 13 residues. V lost 7 bases, J lost 2 bases, and 4 bases stayed unmatched. The CDR3 sequence: CSARLANTGELFF. The DNA of the CDR3 is TGCAGCGCTCGACTAGCCAACACCGGGGAGCTGTTTTTT.

The genes are TRBV27 and TRBJ1-5, with 8 bases lining up with TRBD1. Germline lookup yields CDR1 MNHEY and CDR2 SMNVEV (reference sequence). This CDR3 region has 15 residues. V dropped 1 base and J dropped 5; count of bases not matched to a gene: 4. CDR3 residues: CASSLFRGLDQPQHF. The CDR3 bases are TGTGCCAGCAGTTTATTCAGGGGGCTCGATCAGCCCCAGCATTTT.

The chain links TRBV4-1 to TRBJ2-7; unclear D gene. The CDR3 length is 15 residues. The V gene lost 6 bases and the J gene lost 0 bases, with 15 bases spanning the gap. The germline V gene encodes CDR1 MGHRA and CDR2 YSYEKL. The CDR3 loop reads CASRFLEQSSYEQYF. The DNA of the CDR3 is TGCGCCAGCAGATTCCTGGAACAGAGCTCCTACGAGCAGTACTTC.

This clone was counted once. This rearrangement joins TRBV4-3 to TRBJ2-1; the D call may be TRBD1 or TRBD2 (5 bases each). The CDR3 runs 14 residues. The germline CDR1 and CDR2 sequences are LGHNA and YSLEER. V was clipped by 4 bases and J by 0 bases, with 7 bases between them. The CDR3 bases are TGCGCCAGCAGCCCAGGGAGCTCCTACAATGAGCAGTTCTTC. It is translated as CASSPGSSYNEQFF.

The genes are TRBV27 and TRBJ2-1, with 8 bases matching TRBD2. This CDR3 contains 19 residues. Unmatched junction bases numbered 19, after V lost 5 bases and J lost 4 bases. CDR1 MNHEY and CDR2 SMNVEV come from the germline V gene (reference sequence). The CDR3 DNA is TGTGCCAGCAGTACTAGGATTCTCCGAAATAGCGGGGTATACAATGAGCAGTTCTTC. Translation gives CASSTRILRNSGVYNEQFF.

This sequence joins TRBV7-6 and TRBJ1-2; D is unclear. Germline lookup yields CDR1 SGHVS and CDR2 FNYEAQ. V dropped 5 bases and J dropped 8 bases, with 12 bases sitting between them. The CDR3 is 12 residues long. DNA for the CDR3: TGTGCCAGCAGCGCAGCCGGTTTGGGCTACACCTTC. Translated, it gives CASSAAGLGYTF.

The chain is built from TRBV4-1 and TRBJ2-7, with TRBD1 matching 7 bases. The length of the CDR3 is 15 residues. Germline lookup yields CDR1 MGHRA and CDR2 YSYEKL. V was clipped by 3 bases and J by 4 bases; unmatched bases: 9. This CDR3 reads CASSQGQSPLYEQYF. CDR3 nucleotide sequence: TGCGCCAGCAGCCAGGGACAGTCTCCTCTTTACGAGCAGTACTTC.

The genes are TRBV27 and TRBJ2-1, with D uncertain. Deletions cut 6 bases from V and 5 bases from J, with 8 bases between. There are 12 residues in the CDR3. In germline, CDR1 is MNHEY, CDR2 SMNVEV (reference sequence). In DNA form, the CDR3 reads TGTGCCAGCAGCTTGAGGAACAATGAGCAGTTCTTC. This gives the protein CASSLRNNEQFF.

V is TRBV13 and J is TRBJ2-7; D is tentatively TRBD1 or TRBD2 (5 bases each). CDR1 and CDR2 from the germline V gene are PRHDT and FYEKMQ (reference sequence). The CDR3 covers 15 residues. The ends were cut back, 6 bases at V and 2 bases at J, with 17 bases in the middle. The CDR3 here is CASSLLGVGAYEQYF. In DNA, the CDR3 is TGTGCCAGCAGTTTATTGGGGGTCGGTGCCTACGAGCAGTACTTC.

The chain employs TRBV29-1 and TRBJ1-4, with D possibly being TRBD1 (6 bases). Trimming took off 6 bases at V and 11 bases at J, with 22 bases between the two ends. The CDR3 totals 14 residues. Germline CDR1 reads SQVTM; CDR2 reads ANQGSEA. The CDR3 coding sequence is TGCAGCGTGCTAAATCGGGACACCCGTTGGAAACTGTTTTTT. Translating it yields CSVLNRDTRWKLFF.

The chain employs TRBV6-6 and TRBJ2-1; D not certain. V lost 8 bases and J lost 4, with 6 bases in between. From germline, CDR1 is MNHNY and CDR2 SVGAGI (reference sequence). CDR3 length: 11 residues. The chain's CDR3 is CASGHYNEQFF. Written as DNA, the CDR3 is TGTGCCAGCGGGCATTACAATGAGCAGTTCTTC.

The rearrangement joins TRBV19 to TRBJ2-3, with TRBD2 matching 9 bases. V shed 5 bases and J 4 bases; nucleotides not matched to a gene: 7. This CDR3 is 15 amino acids long. Germline CDR1 reads LNHDA; CDR2 reads SQIVND (reference sequence). The CDR3 sequence is CASSLSGGVADTQYF. As DNA, the CDR3 is TGTGCCAGTAGTCTTAGCGGGGGTGTGGCAGATACGCAGTATTTT.